This TCR beta chain was sequenced during a study of shared clonotypes between healthy human individuals (dated by TCRdb to the early 2020s). Background on the whole study: A couple of women and a few men aged 18 to 49 years were included in the cohort. Blood TCR repertoires of about 5 healthy adults were deeply sequenced to estimate repertoire size and the extent of clonotype sharing between individuals. For each donor, CD4 naive and CD4 memory were each given three plates, CD8 naive was given two plates, and CD8 memory was given one plate. To increase sequencing depth and limit assay-specific biases, different laboratories used diverse techniques to prepare libraries and sequence TCR repertoires. Each donor's leukapheresis produced roughly between roughly 0.85 and 9.5 billion PBMCs.

TCR CDR3 regions were amplified from genomic DNA by multiplex PCR using the deep immunoSEQ assay. Extracted genomic DNA from each cell subset was spread evenly across all wells of several immunoSEQ 96-well plates, with each plate serving as a replicate. Each replicate PCR for sorted subsets received 200 ng genomic DNA, equal to about 30,000 T cell genomes. The purified libraries were quantified using a Qubit 3.0 fluorometer, sized with a Bioanalyzer 2100, and then quantified again using the KAPA Library Quantification kit. A separate single-read 150-cycle Illumina NextSeq 550 flow cell was used to sequence each immunoSEQ 96-well plate. In the original analysis: Because the immunoSEQ output held only junctional sequences and lacked quality scores, the filtering could not match the filtering applied to full-length reads. To assign V/J genes and CDR3, sequences were annotated against IMGT germline references using PyIR, a Python wrapper for IgBLAST v1.9. Reads with weak V/J assignments (E-value above 1e-6), missing CDR3, stop codons, out-of-frame junctions, or ambiguous translated residues were removed. V3J clonotypes were defined as sequences sharing the same inferred V gene, J gene, and CDR3 amino acid sequence. Percentage overlap between repertoires was calculated by dividing the number of shared unique clonotypes by the size of the smaller repertoire. Three approaches were used to assess repertoire richness: RTK rarefaction, the Chao1 estimator, and Recon v2.1 estimates of unobserved clonotypes. OLGA was used to compute generation probabilities for all TCRbeta clonotypes that the gDNA method yielded from a few donors. TCRdb provides this immuneACCESS table in a form limited to in-frame rearrangements. Some clones are lacking; in checked studies, under half of them reflect an unresolved V gene, and why the rest are absent is not known. V and J calls and clone size come straight from that table; D and trimming were deduced from the DNA. The sample contains around 2.3 million clones, approximately 96% of them found a single time. Jointly, the top ten make up about 0.13% of the sample.

Of note for this clone: The antigen it recognizes is unknown. It has no much larger one-base neighbor in the sample; base qualities were not kept.

Counted from cysteine to phenylalanine, this CDR3 has 11 amino acids. Here the CDR3 DNA is all that survives: 33 bases in frame from base 1. Here V drops 8 bases and J drops 8 bases, and the junction holds 4 bases not matched to any gene. From the germline V gene, CDR1 is MNHEY and CDR2 is SVGAGI. Healthy HIV-negative adults with no recently reported acute infections or vaccinations were included as donors. All donors were Caucasian adults living in Nashville, Tennessee, USA. Magnetic negative selection was used to enrich CD4+ T cells, after which naive cells were positively selected on CD45RA and the negative fraction became the memory subset. Blood was obtained by leukapheresis, after which PBMCs were separated by Ficoll-Histopaque density gradient centrifugation and cryopreserved in liquid nitrogen vapor phase. Analytical flow cytometry was used to check the purity and quantity of each magnetically sorted T cell population. Genomic DNA was isolated from every sorted fraction and measured by UV absorbance on a Nanodrop 2000c.

Overall results and qualifications from the work: Pairwise subsampling indicated that sequencing depth was expected to affect the degree of clonotype sharing among donors. When a handful of donors were compared, the shared fraction of clonotypes was around 5.1% for naive CD4, 3% to 4% for naive CD8, 2% to 2.5% for memory CD4, and less than 0.45% for memory CD8. Rarefaction of sorted-subset datasets indicated incomplete sequencing despite the large sequencing depth. The genetic and exposure-history diversity represented was limited by the small number of donors. Only blood was sampled, and tissue TCR repertoires likely differ from those in blood. Estimated clonotype richness was generally larger for naive than for memory subsets. Clonotypes shared by all four sorted-subset donors showed higher generation probabilities than non-shared clonotypes.

In this chain, TRBV6-5 is recombined with TRBJ1-2; the central 8 bases match TRBD1. This clonotype originated in a man younger than 30 in good health. Sequences were obtained from naive CD4+ T cells sorted from blood. The label giving this sample's cell subset or site can be read as: CD45RA+ positively selected. The CDR3 protein is CASGQGAGYTF. The nucleotide sequence reads TGTGCCAGCGGGCAGGGGGCGGGCTACACCTTC.